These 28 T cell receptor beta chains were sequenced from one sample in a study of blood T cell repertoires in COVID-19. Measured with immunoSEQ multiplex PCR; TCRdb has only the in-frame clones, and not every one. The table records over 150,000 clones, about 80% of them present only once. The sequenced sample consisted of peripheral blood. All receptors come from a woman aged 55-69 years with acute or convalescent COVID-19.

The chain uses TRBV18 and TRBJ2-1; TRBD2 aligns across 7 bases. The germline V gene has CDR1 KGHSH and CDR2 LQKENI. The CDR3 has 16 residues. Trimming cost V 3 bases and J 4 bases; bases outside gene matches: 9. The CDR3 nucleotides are TGTGCCAGCTCACCGCTACCGACTAGCCGATACAATGAGCAGTTCTTC. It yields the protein CASSPLPTSRYNEQFF.

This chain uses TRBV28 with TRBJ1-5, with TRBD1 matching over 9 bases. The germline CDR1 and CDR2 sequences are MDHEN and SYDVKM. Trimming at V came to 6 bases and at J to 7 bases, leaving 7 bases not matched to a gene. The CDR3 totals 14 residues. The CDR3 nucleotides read TGTGCCAGCAGCCCCGGGACAGGGCGCCAGCCCCAGCATTTT. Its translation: CASSPGTGRQPQHF.

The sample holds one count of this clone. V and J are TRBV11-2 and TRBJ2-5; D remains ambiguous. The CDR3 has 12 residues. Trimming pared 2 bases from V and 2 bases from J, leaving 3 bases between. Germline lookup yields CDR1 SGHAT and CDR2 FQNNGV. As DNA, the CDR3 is TGTGCCAGCAGCTTACAGCAAGAGACCCAGTACTTC. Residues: CASSLQQETQYF.

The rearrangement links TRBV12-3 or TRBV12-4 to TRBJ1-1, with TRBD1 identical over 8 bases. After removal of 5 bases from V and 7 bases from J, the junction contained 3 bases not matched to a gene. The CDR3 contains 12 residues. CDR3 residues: CASSHDRGEAFF. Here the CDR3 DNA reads TGTGCCAGCAGTCACGACAGGGGTGAAGCTTTCTTT.

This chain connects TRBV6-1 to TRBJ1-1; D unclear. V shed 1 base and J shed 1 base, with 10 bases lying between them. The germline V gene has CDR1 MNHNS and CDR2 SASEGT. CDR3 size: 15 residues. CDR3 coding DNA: TGTGCCAGCAGTGAAGTCGGGTACGGGAACACTGAAGCTTTCTTT. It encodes CASSEVGYGNTEAFF.

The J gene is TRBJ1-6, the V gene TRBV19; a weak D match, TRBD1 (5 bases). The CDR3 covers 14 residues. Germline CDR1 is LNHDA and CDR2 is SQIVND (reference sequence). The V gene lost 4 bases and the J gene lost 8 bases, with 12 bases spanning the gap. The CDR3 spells CASSSDSTYSPLHF. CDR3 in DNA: TGTGCCAGTAGTAGTGACAGCACCTATTCACCCCTCCACTTT.

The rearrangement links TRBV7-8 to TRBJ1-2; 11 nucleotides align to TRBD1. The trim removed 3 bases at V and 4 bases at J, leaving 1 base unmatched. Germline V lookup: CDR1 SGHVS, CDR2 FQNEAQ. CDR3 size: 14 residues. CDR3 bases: TGTGCCAGCAGCTTCGGGACAGGGGGCTATGGCTACACCTTC. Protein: CASSFGTGGYGYTF.

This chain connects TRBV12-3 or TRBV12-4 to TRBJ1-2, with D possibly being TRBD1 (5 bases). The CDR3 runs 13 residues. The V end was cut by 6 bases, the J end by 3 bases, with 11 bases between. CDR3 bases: TGTGCCAGCAGCCTTACAGGTTACTATGGCTACACCTTC. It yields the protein CASSLTGYYGYTF.

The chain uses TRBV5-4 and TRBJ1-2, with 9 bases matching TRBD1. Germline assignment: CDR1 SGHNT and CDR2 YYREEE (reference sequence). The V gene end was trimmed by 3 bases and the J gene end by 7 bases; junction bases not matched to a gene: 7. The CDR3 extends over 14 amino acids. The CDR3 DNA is TGTGCCAGCAGCTCGGGACAGGGAGTGGCTGGCTACACCTTC. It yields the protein CASSSGQGVAGYTF. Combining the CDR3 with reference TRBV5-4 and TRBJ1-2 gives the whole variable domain ETGVTQSPTHLIKTRGQQVTLRCSSQSGHNTVSWYQQALGQGPQFIFQYYREEENGRGNFPPRFSGLQFPNYSSELNVNALELDDSALYLCASSSGQGVAGYTFGSGTRLTVV.

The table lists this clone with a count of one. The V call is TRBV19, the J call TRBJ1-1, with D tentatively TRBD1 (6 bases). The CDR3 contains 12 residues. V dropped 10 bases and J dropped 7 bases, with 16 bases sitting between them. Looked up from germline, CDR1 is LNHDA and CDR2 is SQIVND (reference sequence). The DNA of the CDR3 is TGTGCCATCGAGGCCAGGGGATTTGAAGCTTTCTTT. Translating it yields CAIEARGFEAFF.

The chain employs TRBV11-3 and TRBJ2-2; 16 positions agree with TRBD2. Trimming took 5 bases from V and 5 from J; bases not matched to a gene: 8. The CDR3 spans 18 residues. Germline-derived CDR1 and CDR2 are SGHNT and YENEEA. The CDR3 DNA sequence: TGTGCCAGCAGCCCCGGGACTAGCGGGGGGGCTGGAACCGGGGAGCTGTTTTTT. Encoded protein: CASSPGTSGGAGTGELFF.

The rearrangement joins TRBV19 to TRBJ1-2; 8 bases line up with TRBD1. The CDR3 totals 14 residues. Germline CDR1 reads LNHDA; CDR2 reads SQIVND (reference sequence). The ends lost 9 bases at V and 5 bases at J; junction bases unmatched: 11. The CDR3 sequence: CARFPGQAFYGYTF. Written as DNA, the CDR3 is TGTGCCAGATTCCCGGGACAGGCCTTTTATGGCTACACCTTC. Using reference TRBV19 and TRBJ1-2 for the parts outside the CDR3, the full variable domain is DGGITQSPKYLFRKEGQNVTLSCEQNLNHDAMYWYRQDPGQGLRLIYYSQIVNDFQKGDIAEGYSVSREKKESFPLTVTSAQKNPTAFYLCARFPGQAFYGYTFGSGTRLTVV.

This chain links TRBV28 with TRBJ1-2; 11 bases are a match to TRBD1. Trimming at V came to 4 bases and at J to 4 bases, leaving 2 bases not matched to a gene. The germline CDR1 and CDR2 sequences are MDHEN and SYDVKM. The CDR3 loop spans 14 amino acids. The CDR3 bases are TGTGCCAGCAGTTGGGGACAGGGGGGCTATGGCTACACCTTC. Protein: CASSWGQGGYGYTF.

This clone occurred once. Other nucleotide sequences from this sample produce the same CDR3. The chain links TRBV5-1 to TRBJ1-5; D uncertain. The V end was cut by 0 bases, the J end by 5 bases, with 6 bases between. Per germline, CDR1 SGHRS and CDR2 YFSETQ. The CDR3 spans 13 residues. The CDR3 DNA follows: TGCGCCAGCAGCTTGGACAGAGATCAGCCCCAGCATTTT. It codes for CASSLDRDQPQHF.

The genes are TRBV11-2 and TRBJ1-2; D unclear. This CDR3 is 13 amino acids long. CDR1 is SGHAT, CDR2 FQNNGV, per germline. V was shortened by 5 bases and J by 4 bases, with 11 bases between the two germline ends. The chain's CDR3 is CASSLGPGYGYTF. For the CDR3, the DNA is TGTGCCAGCAGCCTTGGGCCCGGCTATGGCTACACCTTC.

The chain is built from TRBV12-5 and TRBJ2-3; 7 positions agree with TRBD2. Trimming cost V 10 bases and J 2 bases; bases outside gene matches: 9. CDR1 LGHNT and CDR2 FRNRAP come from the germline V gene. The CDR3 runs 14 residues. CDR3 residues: CATSPRGVTDTQYF. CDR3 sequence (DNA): TGTGCTACTTCGCCCCGGGGGGTCACAGATACGCAGTATTTT.

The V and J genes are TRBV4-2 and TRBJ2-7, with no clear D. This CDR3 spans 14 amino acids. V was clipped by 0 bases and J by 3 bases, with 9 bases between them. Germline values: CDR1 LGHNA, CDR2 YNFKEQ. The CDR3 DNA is TGTGCCAGCAGCCAAGAACCAGAAAGCTACGAGCAGTACTTC. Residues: CASSQEPESYEQYF.

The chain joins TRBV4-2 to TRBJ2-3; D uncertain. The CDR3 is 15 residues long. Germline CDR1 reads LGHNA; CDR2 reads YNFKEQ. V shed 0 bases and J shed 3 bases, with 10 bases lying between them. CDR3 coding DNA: TGTGCCAGCAGCCAAGATAGGCGGATTACAGATACGCAGTATTTT. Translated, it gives CASSQDRRITDTQYF.

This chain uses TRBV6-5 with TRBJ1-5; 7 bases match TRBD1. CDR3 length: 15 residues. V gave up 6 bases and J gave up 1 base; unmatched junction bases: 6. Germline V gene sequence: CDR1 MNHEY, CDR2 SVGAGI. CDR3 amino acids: CASSAGTASNQPQHF. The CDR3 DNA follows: TGTGCCAGCAGCGCCGGGACAGCAAGCAATCAGCCCCAGCATTTT.

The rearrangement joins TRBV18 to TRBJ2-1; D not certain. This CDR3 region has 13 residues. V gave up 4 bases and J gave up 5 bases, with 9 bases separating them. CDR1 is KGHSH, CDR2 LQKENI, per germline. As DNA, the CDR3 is TGTGCCAGCTCACGAAACCGGGACAATGAGCAGTTCTTC. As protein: CASSRNRDNEQFF.

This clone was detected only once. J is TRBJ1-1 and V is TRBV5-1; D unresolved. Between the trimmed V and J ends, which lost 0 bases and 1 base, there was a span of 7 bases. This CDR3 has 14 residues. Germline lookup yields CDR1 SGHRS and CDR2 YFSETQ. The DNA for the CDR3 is TGCGCCAGCAGCTTGGAAGCGGGGAACACTGAAGCTTTCTTT. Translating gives CASSLEAGNTEAFF.

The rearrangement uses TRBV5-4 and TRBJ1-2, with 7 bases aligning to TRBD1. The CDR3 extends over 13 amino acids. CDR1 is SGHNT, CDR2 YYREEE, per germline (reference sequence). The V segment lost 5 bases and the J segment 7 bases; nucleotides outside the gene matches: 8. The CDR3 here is CASSLPGQTGYTF. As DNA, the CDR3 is TGTGCCAGCAGTCTCCCGGGACAGACTGGCTACACCTTC.

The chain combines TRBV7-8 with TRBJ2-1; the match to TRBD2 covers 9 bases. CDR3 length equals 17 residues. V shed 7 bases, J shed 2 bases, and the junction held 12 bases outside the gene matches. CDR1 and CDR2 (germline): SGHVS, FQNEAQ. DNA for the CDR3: TGTGCCAGCACTCCAGGGGGAGCGGGGGGACCCTACAATGAGCAGTTCTTC. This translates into CASTPGGAGGPYNEQFF.

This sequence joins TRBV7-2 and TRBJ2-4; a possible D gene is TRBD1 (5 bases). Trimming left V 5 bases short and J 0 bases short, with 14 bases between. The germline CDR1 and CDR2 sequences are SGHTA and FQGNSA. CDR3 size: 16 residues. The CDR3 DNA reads TGTGCCAGCAGCAAGGGGTCCCGGCTAGCCAAAAACATTCAGTACTTC. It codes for CASSKGSRLAKNIQYF.

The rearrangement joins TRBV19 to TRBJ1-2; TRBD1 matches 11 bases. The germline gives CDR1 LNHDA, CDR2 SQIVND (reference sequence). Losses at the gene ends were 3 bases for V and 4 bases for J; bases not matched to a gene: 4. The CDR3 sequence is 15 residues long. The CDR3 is CASSIAGTGGYGYTF. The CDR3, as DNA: TGTGCCAGTAGTATCGCCGGGACAGGGGGCTATGGCTACACCTTC.

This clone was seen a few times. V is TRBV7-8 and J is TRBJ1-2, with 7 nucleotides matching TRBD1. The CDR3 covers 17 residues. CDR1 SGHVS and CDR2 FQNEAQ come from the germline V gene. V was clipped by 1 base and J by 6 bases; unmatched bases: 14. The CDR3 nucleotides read TGTGCCAGCAGCTTAGTGTGGACAGGACAGGTCTCCAATGGCTACACCTTC. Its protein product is CASSLVWTGQVSNGYTF.

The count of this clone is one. As DNA, the CDR3 is TGTGCCAGCAGCGGGAGCCCGACATGGGGAAAACTGTTTTTT. This gives the protein CASSGSPTWGKLFF. The rearrangement uses TRBV7-9 and TRBJ1-4, with D unresolved. This CDR3 spans 14 amino acids. The germline V gene has CDR1 SEHNR and CDR2 FQNEAQ (reference sequence). Trimming pared 5 bases from V and 10 bases from J, leaving 17 bases between.

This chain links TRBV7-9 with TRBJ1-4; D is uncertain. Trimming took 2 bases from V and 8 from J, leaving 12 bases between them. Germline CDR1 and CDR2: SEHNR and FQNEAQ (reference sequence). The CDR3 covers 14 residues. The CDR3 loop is CASSLTVPEEKLFF. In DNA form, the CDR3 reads TGTGCCAGCAGCTTAACGGTCCCGGAGGAAAAACTGTTTTTT.